The 21 T cell receptor beta chains in this list originate from one sample, sequenced in a study of OX40 agonist ivuxolimab in advanced cancers. Sequenced by immunoSEQ multiplex PCR; TCRdb stores in-frame clones only, minus some. This repertoire shows 60,000 or so clones, around 87% found once; its top ten account for approximately 5%. The sequenced sample was CD4+ or CD8+ T cells sorted from blood, obtained in a trial of the OX40 agonist ivuxolimab. All receptors derive from an adult with an advanced solid tumor such as melanoma, head and neck, liver or kidney cancer.

The chain has TRBV6-5 and TRBJ2-7, with D possibly being TRBD1 (5 bases). Germline values: CDR1 MNHEY, CDR2 SVGAGI. This CDR3 is built from 14 residues. V was shortened by 5 bases and J by 5 bases, with 16 bases between the two germline ends. This CDR3 is CASSKPGKRDEQYF. Here the CDR3 DNA reads TGTGCCAGCAGTAAACCAGGGAAAAGGGACGAGCAGTACTTC.

Here the CDR3 DNA reads TGTGCCACTACACCCCGGGCGGGTAGCACAGATACGCAGTATTTT. This sequence encodes CATTPRAGSTDTQYF. The chain couples TRBV10-3 to TRBJ2-3, with D perhaps matching TRBD2 (5 bases). Germline V gene data show CDR1 as ENHRY and CDR2 as SYGVKD. This CDR3 is built from 15 residues. V lost 10 bases and J lost 0, with 17 bases in between.

The CDR3 sequence is CASSERGDTEAFF. The CDR3 DNA follows: TGTGCCAGCAGCGAACGGGGTGACACTGAAGCTTTCTTT. The J gene is TRBJ1-1, the V gene TRBV6-1, with D unresolved. The CDR3 runs to 13 residues. Germline V gene data show CDR1 as MNHNS and CDR2 as SASEGT. V lost 6 bases and J 3 bases, leaving 11 bases between the germline ends.

The chain joins TRBV27 to TRBJ2-7, with 11 bases matching TRBD2. V shed 4 bases, J shed 3 bases, and the junction held 5 bases outside the gene matches. CDR3 length: 15 amino acids. CDR1 and CDR2 (germline): MNHEY, SMNVEV (reference sequence). This chain's CDR3 is CASSSPGLAVYEQYF. In DNA, the CDR3 is TGTGCCAGCAGTTCTCCGGGACTAGCGGTCTACGAGCAGTACTTC.

The chain uses TRBV19 and TRBJ2-1; D remains unclear. Trimming stripped 3 bases from V and 5 bases from J, with 14 bases between. Germline lookup yields CDR1 LNHDA and CDR2 SQIVND (reference sequence). The CDR3 runs to 15 residues. The CDR3: CASSIVANPNNEQFF. The CDR3 DNA reads TGTGCCAGTAGTATCGTGGCAAACCCAAACAATGAGCAGTTCTTC.

This clone has just a few counts. The CDR3 is CASSPGLWNSYNEQFF. CDR3 nucleotides: TGTGCCAGCAGCCCCGGACTCTGGAACTCCTACAATGAGCAGTTCTTC. The rearrangement links TRBV11-3 to TRBJ2-1, with a possible D match to TRBD2 (5 bases). Germline V gene lookup returns CDR1 SGHNT and CDR2 YENEEA. Trimming stripped 5 bases from V and 0 bases from J, with 14 bases between. The CDR3 runs to 16 residues.

The rearrangement uses TRBV7-8 and TRBJ2-5; D is undetermined. Trimming left V 4 bases short and J 4 bases short, with 7 bases between. This CDR3 region has 12 residues. CDR1 and CDR2 (germline): SGHVS, FQNEAQ. CDR3 nucleotide sequence: TGTGCCAGCAGCTCAGCTTTAGAGACCCAGTACTTC. The encoded protein is CASSSALETQYF.

The table lists this clone with a count of one. V usage is TRBV5-6 and J usage is TRBJ1-5; D is unclear. Germline loops: CDR1 SGHDT, CDR2 YYEEEE. V dropped 1 base and J dropped 1 base, with 3 bases sitting between them. CDR3 size: 13 residues. The CDR3 sequence is CASSLRSNQPQHF. In DNA form, the CDR3 reads TGTGCCAGCAGCTTGCGAAGCAATCAGCCCCAGCATTTT.

J is TRBJ1-4 and V is TRBV5-1, with D maybe TRBD1 (5 bases). Germline assignment: CDR1 SGHRS and CDR2 YFSETQ. This CDR3 region has 14 residues. V was trimmed by 0 bases and J by 8 bases, leaving 11 bases between them. The CDR3 DNA follows: TGCGCCAGCAGCTTGGTTTCCGGGGGGGAAAAACTGTTTTTT. Translation: CASSLVSGGEKLFF. The variable domain in full, with the rest retrieved from reference TRBV5-1 and TRBJ1-4, is KAGVTQTPRYLIKTRGQQVTLSCSPISGHRSVSWYQQTPGQGLQFLFEYFSETQRNKGNFPGRFSGRQFSNSRSEMNVSTLELGDSALYLCASSLVSGGEKLFFGSGTQLSVL.

The rearrangement joins TRBV18 to TRBJ1-6; D gene uncertain. The CDR3 is made up of 15 amino acids. The germline CDR1 and CDR2 sequences are KGHSH and LQKENI. Trimming left V 1 base short and J 5 bases short, with 9 bases between. The CDR3 reads CASSPQIGDNSPLHF. The CDR3 bases are TGTGCCAGCTCACCACAAATCGGGGATAATTCACCCCTCCACTTT.

The chain joins TRBV5-5 to TRBJ2-6, with unresolved D. V lost 0 bases and J 8 bases, leaving 6 bases between the germline ends. The length of the CDR3 is 13 residues. CDR1 is SGHKS and CDR2 is YYEKEE in the germline V gene (reference sequence). The CDR3 here is CASSLVDPNVLTF. Written as DNA, the CDR3 is TGTGCCAGCAGCTTGGTGGACCCCAACGTCCTGACTTTC.

This chain uses TRBV6-5 with TRBJ2-5, with D possibly being TRBD2 (6 bases). Germline V gives CDR1 MNHEY, CDR2 SVGAGI. CDR3 length: 14 amino acids. The germline V and J ends were trimmed by 2 bases and 5 bases, with 12 bases remaining between them. This chain's CDR3 is CASSYLWRAETQYF. In DNA form, the CDR3 reads TGTGCCAGCAGTTACCTATGGAGGGCGGAGACCCAGTACTTC.

V gene TRBV5-8 combines with J gene TRBJ1-2; D is uncertain. CDR1 is SGHTS and CDR2 is YDEGEE in the germline V gene. This CDR3 is 15 amino acids long. With 2 bases removed from V and 2 bases from J, the gap between germline ends came to 13 bases. CDR3 DNA sequence: TGTGCCAGCAGCTTAGGCGGTACAGCGAACTATGGCTACACCTTC. Its protein product is CASSLGGTANYGYTF.

This chain links TRBV7-2 with TRBJ1-6; the D gene is possibly TRBD1 (6 bases). Germline loops: CDR1 SGHTA, CDR2 FQGNSA. V lost 1 base, J lost 6 bases, and 10 bases lay in between. The CDR3 length is 15 residues. CDR3: CASSLDRVSNSPLHF. The CDR3 nucleotides are TGTGCCAGCAGCTTAGACAGGGTCTCTAATTCACCCCTCCACTTT.

The chain employs TRBV5-1 and TRBJ2-1; no firm D call. The V end lost 3 bases, the J end lost 3 bases, and 4 bases lay between the germline ends. CDR3 length equals 12 residues. Germline V lookup: CDR1 SGHRS, CDR2 YFSETQ. The CDR3 is CASSSDYNEQFF. CDR3 DNA sequence: TGCGCCAGCAGCTCCGACTACAATGAGCAGTTCTTC.

The genes are TRBV28 and TRBJ1-3; D gene uncertain. This CDR3 is built from 16 residues. Trimming shortened V by 4 bases and J by 0 bases, and 13 bases separated the two germline ends. The germline V gene has CDR1 MDHEN and CDR2 SYDVKM. CDR3 coding DNA: TGTGCCAGCAGTTCGGACGGACCGATCTCTGGAAACACCATATATTTT. Translating it yields CASSSDGPISGNTIYF.

This clone has a single count. The gene calls are TRBV5-1 and TRBJ2-1; 11 bases are a match to TRBD2. V dropped 4 bases and J dropped 4; count of bases not matched to a gene: 4. The CDR3 extends over 15 amino acids. Germline assignment: CDR1 SGHRS and CDR2 YFSETQ. The CDR3 sequence is CASSPGTSGYNEQFF. CDR3 bases: TGCGCCAGCAGCCCCGGGACTAGCGGATACAATGAGCAGTTCTTC.

This clone was observed a handful of times. The chain links TRBV7-2 to TRBJ1-6; possibly TRBD1 for D (6 bases). The germline V and J ends were trimmed by 3 bases and 6 bases, with 15 bases remaining between them. Per the germline V gene, CDR1 is SGHTA and CDR2 is FQGNSA. CDR3 length equals 16 residues. CDR3 amino acids: CASSFFSDSLNSPLHF. In DNA, the CDR3 is TGTGCCAGCAGCTTCTTTTCGGACAGCCTTAATTCACCCCTCCACTTT.

The chain combines TRBV7-9 with TRBJ1-1, with D hard to call. This CDR3 region has 12 residues. V was clipped by 1 base and J by 1 base, with 1 base between them. Germline-derived CDR1 and CDR2 are SEHNR and FQNEAQ (reference sequence). The CDR3 region is CASSLENTEAFF. The DNA of the CDR3 is TGTGCCAGCAGCTTAGAGAACACTGAAGCTTTCTTT.

V is TRBV11-2 and J is TRBJ2-1; 10 bases match TRBD2. This CDR3 spans 20 amino acids. Unmatched junction bases numbered 17, after V lost 0 bases and J lost 6 bases. The germline CDR1 and CDR2 sequences are SGHAT and FQNNGV. The CDR3 sequence: CASSLDRQILVSGRFNEQFF. CDR3 nucleotides: TGTGCCAGCAGCTTAGATCGTCAGATCCTTGTTAGCGGGAGGTTCAATGAGCAGTTCTTC.

This chain connects TRBV11-3 to TRBJ2-5; TRBD2 is a possible D gene (6 bases). Judging by the DNA end, TRBJ2-7 fits better; the J call may be wrong. CDR1 and CDR2 (germline): SGHNT, YENEEA. CDR3 length equals 15 residues. The CDR3 nucleotides read TGTGCCAGCAGCTTAGCGGGGAGGAGCTCCTACGAGCAGTACTTC. It is translated as CASSLAGRSSYEQYF.